These T cell receptor beta chains were read from a single sample in a study of T cell repertoires in cytomegalovirus infection. One entry per CDR3 protein results from TCRdb running MiXCR on the reads. The sample lists more than 650,000 distinct CDR3 sequences, under 40% occurring once. Sample: PBMCs. These TCRs come from a human donor in good health (CMV status not recorded). Some clones in this sample may be carry-over from other donors' samples. Each CDR3 is given with its conserved first and last residue. The order of the fields is D gene, CDR3 length, clone size, J gene, V gene, CDR3 protein, CDR3 DNA. A D gene is named only where the DNA matches it firmly. The size of a clone is reported for some rows only, either as once, few or many, or as a class for expanded clones.

-	14	-	TRBJ2-7	TRBV5-4	CASSLWGAVNEQYF	TGTGCCAGCAGCTTGTGGGGGGCTGTCAACGAGCAGTACTTC
-	15	-	TRBJ2-5	TRBV15	CATSRDGGDQETQYF	TGTGCCACCAGCAGAGACGGAGGAGACCAAGAGACCCAGTACTTC
TRBD1	16	-	TRBJ2-1	TRBV10-1	CASSGETGVSYNEQFF	TGCGCCAGCAGTGGGGAGACAGGGGTTTCCTACAATGAGCAGTTCTTC
-	19	few	TRBJ1-5	TRBV4-1	CASSQEGSGARSDNQPQHF	TGCGCCAGCAGCCAAGAGGGGTCAGGGGCGAGAAGTGACAATCAGCCCCAGCATTTT
-	15	-	TRBJ1-6	TRBV5-4	CASSLSGQDNSPLHF	TGTGCCAGCAGCTTGTCGGGGCAGGATAATTCACCCCTCCACTTT
TRBD1	15	-	TRBJ2-7	TRBV7-9	CASSRRRQGVEEQYF	TGTGCCAGCAGCCGGCGCCGACAGGGGGTGGAAGAGCAGTACTTC
TRBD1	12	many	TRBJ1-2	TRBV28	CASSFPGGGYTF	TGTGCCAGCAGTTTTCCAGGGGGAGGCTACACCTTC
-	15	few	TRBJ2-3	TRBV7-2	CASSSRLQYTDTQYF	TGTGCCAGCAGCTCTAGACTTCAATACACAGATACGCAGTATTTT
TRBD1	14	few	TRBJ2-4	TRBV2	CASEGAGAKNIQYF	TGTGCCAGCGAGGGGGCGGGCGCCAAAAACATTCAGTACTTC
-	13	few	TRBJ1-2	TRBV28	CASSAGDDYGYTF	TGTGCCAGCAGTGCAGGGGACGACTATGGCTACACCTTC
-	14	-	TRBJ1-1	TRBV25-1	CASSEYGGHTEAFF	TGTGCCAGCAGTGAATACGGGGGGCACACTGAAGCTTTCTTT
-	17	few	TRBJ1-1	TRBV28	CASSLGRGRDLRDEAFF	TGTGCCAGCAGTTTAGGGCGGGGACGGGACCTTAGGGATGAAGCTTTCTTT
-	15	-	TRBJ2-1	TRBV5-3	CASSSGLPMINEQFF	TGTGCCAGCAGTTCCGGGCTCCCGATGATAAATGAGCAGTTCTTC
TRBD2	22	-	TRBJ2-5	TRBV28	CASSPWDRTGLAGGPGRKTQYF	TGTGCCAGCAGTCCTTGGGACAGGACCGGACTAGCGGGAGGGCCGGGTCGTAAGACCCAGTACTTC
-	14	few	TRBJ2-7	TRBV28	CASRTSSESYEQYF	TGTGCCAGCAGGACTAGTTCAGAATCCTACGAGCAGTACTTC
TRBD1	15	few	TRBJ1-4	TRBV28	CASSENDRVYEKLFF	TGTGCCAGCAGCGAGAATGACAGGGTATACGAAAAACTGTTTTTT
TRBD1	19	-	TRBJ2-3	TRBV7-3	CASSLNRGIRAPGTDTQYF	TGTGCCAGCAGCTTAAACAGGGGCATCCGGGCACCAGGCACAGATACGCAGTATTTT
-	14	few	TRBJ2-3	TRBV14	CASSHRRRTDTQYF	TGTGCCAGCAGCCACAGGAGGCGAACAGATACGCAGTATTTT
-	14	-	TRBJ2-5	TRBV18	CASSPRQGTETQYF	TGTGCCAGCTCACCACGCCAGGGGACAGAGACCCAGTACTTC
-	17	few	TRBJ1-2	TRBV20-1	CSAREAEIRVGNYGYTF	TGCAGTGCTAGAGAGGCCGAGATCAGGGTCGGGAACTATGGCTACACCTTC
-	18	few	TRBJ2-2	TRBV7-6	CASSLGRPRFQDTGELFF	TGTGCCAGCAGCTTGGGCCGCCCCCGATTTCAGGACACCGGGGAGCTGTTTTTT
-	15	few	TRBJ1-2	TRBV27	CASSTGGLGQSAYTF	TGTGCCAGCAGTACGGGGGGATTAGGACAATCTGCCTACACCTTC